Shown below are 29 T cell receptor beta chains from a single sample sequenced in a study of blood T cell repertoires in COVID-19. The assay was immunoSEQ multiplex PCR, and TCRdb's table has in-frame clones only and misses some. The sample includes approximately 69,000 clones, roughly 80% of them seen just once. Sequencing input: peripheral blood. These receptors were obtained from a woman aged 55-69 years with acute or convalescent COVID-19.

This chain joins TRBV9 and TRBJ2-1; tentative D call: TRBD2 (5 bases). The CDR3 loop spans 15 amino acids. V dropped 3 bases and J dropped 1 base, with 11 bases sitting between them. CDR1 is SGDLS, CDR2 YYNGEE, per germline. CDR3 loop: CASSGRAVSYNEQFF. The CDR3, as DNA: TGTGCCAGCAGCGGCCGAGCGGTATCCTACAATGAGCAGTTCTTC.

This clone was counted a single time. The chain has TRBV7-2 and TRBJ2-7; possible D gene TRBD1, 6 bases. V lost 6 bases to trimming and J lost 0 bases, with 12 bases between them. The CDR3 runs to 14 residues. Germline V gene lookup returns CDR1 SGHTA and CDR2 FQGNSA. The CDR3: CASREGGASYEQYF. CDR3 DNA: TGTGCCAGCAGGGAAGGGGGAGCCTCCTACGAGCAGTACTTC. The full variable domain, in which reference TRBV7-2 and TRBJ2-7 provide the parts outside the CDR3, is GAGVSQSPSNKVTEKGKDVELRCDPISGHTALYWYRQSLGQGLEFLIYFQGNSAPDKSGLPSDRFSAERTGGSVSTLTIQRTQQEDSAVYLCASREGGASYEQYFGPGTRLTVT.

J is TRBJ1-1 and V is TRBV2; the D gene is possibly TRBD1 (5 bases). Trimming cost V 7 bases and J 1 base, with 10 bases left between them. The CDR3 loop spans 13 amino acids. Germline-derived CDR1 and CDR2 are SNHLY and FYNNEI. In DNA, the CDR3 is TGTGCCAGCAACTCTGGACAGAACACTGAAGCTTTCTTT. This translates into CASNSGQNTEAFF.

This clone showed up just a few times. The chain carries TRBV3-1 (or the pseudogene TRBV3-2) and TRBJ1-3; TRBD1 might be the D (5 bases). CDR3 size: 15 residues. Germline CDR1 is LGHDT and CDR2 is YNNKEL (reference sequence). The V end lost 0 bases, the J end lost 7 bases, and 13 bases lay between the germline ends. In nucleotides, the CDR3 is TGTGCCAGCAGCCAAGACCCCGGCAGGGTGAACACCATATATTTT. It specifies CASSQDPGRVNTIYF.

This rearrangement joins TRBV6-6 to TRBJ2-7, with TRBD1 matching over 8 bases. CDR3 length equals 16 residues. The ends lost 10 bases at V and 3 bases at J; junction bases unmatched: 17. Germline CDR1 is MNHNY and CDR2 is SVGAGI (reference sequence). CDR3 in DNA: TGTGCCATCAGGACCGATTCGGGACAGGATTTCTACGAGCAGTACTTC. Its protein is CAIRTDSGQDFYEQYF.

The chain combines TRBV7-2 with TRBJ2-7, with TRBD1 matching over 7 bases. This CDR3 has 14 amino acids. J was trimmed by 1 base and V by 5 bases; bases with no gene match: 5. Germline CDR1 and CDR2: SGHTA and FQGNSA. The CDR3 protein is CASSPGQASYEQYF. The CDR3 DNA is TGTGCCAGCAGCCCCGGACAGGCTTCCTACGAGCAGTACTTC.

For the CDR3, the DNA is TGTGCCAGCAGTGACCTCTCGACAGGGAGAGCTTTCTTT. Translating gives CASSDLSTGRAFF. This rearrangement joins TRBV6-4 to TRBJ1-1, with 7 bases fitting TRBD1. Germline V gene data show CDR1 as MRHNA and CDR2 as SNTAGT. V lost 2 bases to trimming and J lost 10 bases; unmatched junction nucleotides: 7. CDR3 length equals 13 residues.

This sequence joins TRBV11-2 and TRBJ2-1; 11 bases fit TRBD2. The CDR3 runs 16 residues. V shed 3 bases, J shed 2 bases, and the junction held 3 bases outside the gene matches. Germline values: CDR1 SGHAT, CDR2 FQNNGV. In nucleotides, the CDR3 is TGTGCCAGCAGCTTCTTAGCGGGGGGGCCCTACAATGAGCAGTTCTTC. Translating gives CASSFLAGGPYNEQFF.

This clone was detected only a few times. This rearrangement joins TRBV6-1 to TRBJ1-1, with D possibly TRBD1 on 6 matching bases. The CDR3 has 14 residues. Germline loops: CDR1 MNHNS, CDR2 SASEGT. The V gene lost 3 bases and the J gene lost 1 base, with 9 bases spanning the gap. The CDR3 reads CASSDLRGNTEAFF. As DNA, the CDR3 is TGTGCCAGCAGTGACCTCAGGGGGAACACTGAAGCTTTCTTT.

The V and J genes are TRBV2 and TRBJ1-1, with a possible D match to TRBD1 (5 bases). The CDR3 is 12 amino acids. The V gene lost 4 bases and the J gene lost 4 bases, with 7 bases spanning the gap. Germline CDR1 reads SNHLY; CDR2 reads FYNNEI. CDR3 coding DNA: TGTGCCAGCAGTGTTAGGGGCACTGAAGCTTTCTTT. The encoded protein is CASSVRGTEAFF.

This chain connects TRBV19 to TRBJ2-1, with 8 bases lining up with TRBD1. The CDR3 runs 16 residues. Germline lookup yields CDR1 LNHDA and CDR2 SQIVND (reference sequence). The V segment lost 3 bases and the J segment 6 bases; nucleotides outside the gene matches: 10. CDR3 residues: CASSISGQGFSNEQFF. In DNA form, the CDR3 reads TGTGCCAGTAGTATCTCCGGACAGGGCTTCTCCAATGAGCAGTTCTTC.

The chain is built from TRBV20-1 and TRBJ1-2; D gene unclear. CDR3 length: 11 amino acids. The V and J ends lost 5 bases and 8 bases respectively, with 12 bases between them. Germline V gene sequence: CDR1 DFQATT, CDR2 SNEGSKA (reference sequence). The CDR3 DNA reads as TGCAGTGCTCCCAGTGGGAGGGGCTACACCTTC. Translated: CSAPSGRGYTF.

The chain couples TRBV7-3 to TRBJ1-6, with 8 positions matching TRBD1. The V gene's germline CDR1 is SGHTA and CDR2 FQGTGA. Unmatched junction bases numbered 10, after V lost 5 bases and J lost 10 bases. The CDR3 covers 15 residues. CDR3 residues: CASSLRQGNTSPLHF. The DNA for the CDR3 is TGTGCCAGCAGCCTTAGACAGGGGAATACCTCACCCCTCCACTTT.

The chain joins TRBV30 to TRBJ2-7, with D possibly TRBD1 on 6 matching bases. V dropped 0 bases and J dropped 1 base, with 13 bases sitting between them. Germline CDR1 reads GTSNPN; CDR2 reads SVGIG (reference sequence). The CDR3 totals 15 residues. The CDR3 is CAWSVGRGPSYEQYF. In nucleotides, the CDR3 is TGTGCCTGGAGTGTCGGCAGGGGACCTTCCTACGAGCAGTACTTC. The variable domain in full, completed from reference TRBV30 and TRBJ2-7, reads SQTIHQWPATLVQPVGSPLSLECTVEGTSNPNLYWYRQAAGRGLQLLFYSVGIGQISSEVPQNLSASRPQDRQFILSSKKLLLSDSGFYLCAWSVGRGPSYEQYFGPGTRLTVT.

V gene TRBV2 combines with J gene TRBJ2-3; perhaps TRBD2 as D (5 bases). Per germline, CDR1 SNHLY and CDR2 FYNNEI. The CDR3 consists of 13 residues. V was trimmed by 7 bases and J by 2 bases, leaving 10 bases between them. The CDR3 sequence is CASTRGTTDTQYF. CDR3 DNA sequence: TGTGCCAGCACTCGGGGAACCACAGATACGCAGTATTTT.

V gene TRBV28 combines with J gene TRBJ1-4; no clear D gene. Trimming took 9 bases from V and 5 from J, leaving 16 bases between them. Germline V gene data show CDR1 as MDHEN and CDR2 as SYDVKM. The length of the CDR3 is 14 residues. This chain's CDR3 is CASSTRTGNEKLFF. For the CDR3, the DNA is TGTGCCAGTTCGACTCGGACTGGGAATGAAAAACTGTTTTTT.

The genes are TRBV4-1 and TRBJ2-3; possible D gene TRBD2, 5 bases. Germline lookup yields CDR1 MGHRA and CDR2 YSYEKL. With 0 bases removed from V and 4 bases from J, the gap between germline ends came to 8 bases. CDR3 length equals 14 residues. This CDR3 reads CASSQERGPDTQYF. The CDR3 DNA reads TGCGCCAGCAGCCAAGAAAGAGGGCCAGATACGCAGTATTTT.

This chain uses TRBV19 with TRBJ1-1; TRBD1 might be the D (5 bases). Germline V gives CDR1 LNHDA, CDR2 SQIVND (reference sequence). With 1 base removed from V and 2 bases from J, the gap between germline ends came to 17 bases. The CDR3 length is 17 residues. The CDR3 coding sequence is TGTGCCAGTAGTATAGGAACTCGGGACTACAAAAACACTGAAGCTTTCTTT. Protein product: CASSIGTRDYKNTEAFF.

This chain joins TRBV28 and TRBJ1-2; possible D gene TRBD1, 5 bases. The germline V gene encodes CDR1 MDHEN and CDR2 SYDVKM. V lost 5 bases and J 4 bases, leaving 17 bases between the germline ends. The CDR3 runs to 15 residues. As DNA, the CDR3 is TGTGCCAGCAGTCCCCTTCCGCCCGGGGGCTATGGCTACACCTTC. Protein sequence: CASSPLPPGGYGYTF.

The V call is TRBV6-1, the J call TRBJ1-1; weak D call: TRBD1 (5 bases). Germline V gene sequence: CDR1 MNHNS, CDR2 SASEGT. The CDR3 runs to 14 residues. V gave up 1 base and J gave up 4 bases, with 10 bases separating them. The CDR3 DNA follows: TGTGCCAGCAGTGAAGTGGGGGGTATCACTGAAGCTTTCTTT. Protein: CASSEVGGITEAFF.

This rearrangement joins TRBV12-3 or TRBV12-4 to TRBJ1-4; D is possibly TRBD1 (5 bases). The CDR3 contains 13 residues. V shed 3 bases and J shed 10 bases, with 12 bases lying between them. CDR3 in amino acids: CASSFNSGAKLFF. CDR3 bases: TGTGCCAGCAGTTTCAACAGTGGGGCAAAACTGTTTTTT.

The V call is TRBV29-1, the J call TRBJ2-7; D is possibly TRBD2 (5 bases). Germline V gene lookup returns CDR1 SQVTM and CDR2 ANQGSEA. Trimming cost V 4 bases and J 1 base, with 17 bases left between them. The CDR3 sequence is 15 residues long. For the CDR3, the DNA is TGCAGCGTTGTAGCGCCGGGGTGGATTTCCTACGAGCAGTACTTC. Its protein is CSVVAPGWISYEQYF.

The chain uses TRBV6-1 and TRBJ1-4; TRBD1 aligns across 7 bases. The germline gives CDR1 MNHNS, CDR2 SASEGT. V gave up 4 bases and J gave up 3 bases; unmatched junction bases: 11. The length of the CDR3 is 17 residues. CDR3 amino acids: CASSGSGGNSANEKLFF. The CDR3 DNA reads TGTGCCAGCAGTGGGTCAGGGGGAAACTCTGCTAATGAAAAACTGTTTTTT.

The CDR3: CASSPSGEANGYTF. DNA for the CDR3: TGTGCCAGCTCACCATCGGGAGAAGCGAATGGCTACACCTTC. The V call is TRBV18, the J call TRBJ1-2, with D hard to call. The CDR3 contains 14 residues. Germline loops: CDR1 KGHSH, CDR2 LQKENI. Trimming cost V 2 bases and J 6 bases, with 13 bases left between them.

The chain has TRBV7-6 and TRBJ2-7, with D unclear. V was trimmed by 2 bases and J by 4 bases, leaving 15 bases between them. The CDR3 extends over 15 amino acids. Germline loops: CDR1 SGHVS, CDR2 FNYEAQ. The CDR3 nucleotides read TGTGCCAGCAGCTTAAATGCCAGGTTTTGGTACGAGCAGTACTTC. Protein: CASSLNARFWYEQYF. The whole variable domain, filled in from reference TRBV7-6 and TRBJ2-7, reads GAGVSQSPRYKVTKRGQDVALRCDPISGHVSLYWYRQALGQGPEFLTYFNYEAQQDKSGLPNDRFSAERPEGSISTLTIQRTEQRDSAMYRCASSLNARFWYEQYFGPGTRLTVT.

This clone appeared once. The V gene is TRBV5-5, the J gene TRBJ1-2; D uncertain. The CDR3 spans 12 residues. Germline-derived CDR1 and CDR2 are SGHKS and YYEKEE (reference sequence). V was cut by 1 base and J by 5 bases, with 6 bases left in between. The DNA for the CDR3 is TGTGCCAGCAGCTTGCTGGAGTATGGCTACACCTTC. It encodes CASSLLEYGYTF.

This chain connects TRBV25-1 to TRBJ2-7; the D is unclear. Germline V gene lookup returns CDR1 MGHDK and CDR2 SYGVNS. V lost 3 bases to trimming and J lost 7 bases, with 10 bases between them. The length of the CDR3 is 12 residues. The CDR3 bases are TGTGCCAGCAGTGACCCCGGCAGGGAGCAGTACTTC. Translating it yields CASSDPGREQYF.

This sequence joins TRBV4-2 and TRBJ2-5; weak D call: TRBD2 (7 bases). CDR3 length: 14 amino acids. Germline V gene lookup returns CDR1 LGHNA and CDR2 YNFKEQ. V was clipped by 3 bases and J by 2 bases, with 10 bases between them. The CDR3 DNA follows: TGTGCCAGCAGCCAGGGGGGGGCGCAAGAGACCCAGTACTTC. Translating gives CASSQGGAQETQYF.

The J gene is TRBJ1-5, the V gene TRBV24-1; D is undetermined. V shed 3 bases and J shed 0 bases, with 8 bases lying between them. This CDR3 spans 15 amino acids. Germline CDR1 is KGHDR and CDR2 is SFDVKD. In DNA, the CDR3 is TGTGCCACCAGTGATGGGCAAATTAGCAATCAGCCCCAGCATTTT. As protein: CATSDGQISNQPQHF.